Detailed here is one TCR beta chain. Its antigen remains unknown. Germline CDR1 and CDR2: DFQATT and SNEGSKA (reference sequence). The ends lost 0 bases at V and 4 bases at J; junction bases unmatched: 4. The CDR3 length is 16 residues. These data are taken from a study of blood T cells in healthy people across ages. A second PCR, run for about 7 to 12 cycles, used a sample-barcoded 5' primer plus a J-beta primer mix. TCRdb analysed the 5' RACE reads with MiXCR anew, one entry per CDR3 protein. This sample carries 1.5 million or so distinct CDR3 sequences, 42% of them seen once, and the ten largest clones take approximately 7.9%. Broader study findings: Unsorted PBMC material precluded a definitive naive versus antigen-experienced comparison.

The receptor's source is a woman aged 18 to 35 in good health. The sequenced material came from blood. This rearrangement joins TRBV20-1 to TRBJ2-2; 11 bases align to TRBD2. CDR3 region: CSARDPTSGGTGELFF. CDR3 in DNA: TGCAGTGCTAGAGACCCAACTAGCGGGGGCACCGGGGAGCTGTTTTTT.